These 19 T cell receptor beta chains were all obtained from the same sample, sequenced in a study of T-cell memory formation after mild COVID-19. TCRdb reanalysed the 5' RACE reads using MiXCR and keeps one entry per CDR3 protein. The repertoire consists of 30,000 to 35,000 distinct CDR3 sequences, with around 8% occurring once and the leading ten covering 29%. Sequenced: PBMCs or a T cell subset sorted from them (not recorded which). These receptors originate from a man aged 18 to 30 who had mild COVID-19 (a few samples of this study predate the infection). Cell type and time point are not known.

This rearrangement joins TRBV20-1 to TRBJ1-2; D uncertain. The CDR3 is made up of 12 amino acids. Per germline, CDR1 DFQATT and CDR2 SNEGSKA (reference sequence). Trimming left V 5 bases short and J 4 bases short, with 11 bases between. In nucleotides, the CDR3 is TGCAGTGCTCCAGACCAGCGCTATGGCTACACCTTC. This gives the protein CSAPDQRYGYTF.

This chain joins TRBV5-1 and TRBJ1-2, with D maybe TRBD1 (5 bases). The CDR3 runs to 15 residues. Germline V gene lookup returns CDR1 SGHRS and CDR2 YFSETQ. Trimming removed 0 bases from V and 0 bases from J, with 9 bases in between. The CDR3 region has the DNA TGCGCCAGCAGCTTGGGGGGCGCTTCTAACTATGGCTACACCTTC. Translating gives CASSLGGASNYGYTF. The complete variable domain, with remaining parts taken from reference TRBV5-1 and TRBJ1-2, reads KAGVTQTPRYLIKTRGQQVTLSCSPISGHRSVSWYQQTPGQGLQFLFEYFSETQRNKGNFPGRFSGRQFSNSRSEMNVSTLELGDSALYLCASSLGGASNYGYTFGSGTRLTVV.

This clonotype was recorded at least ten times. The chain recombines TRBV7-2 with TRBJ2-7, with D perhaps matching TRBD1 (6 bases). V lost 5 bases and J lost 2, with 10 bases in between. The germline CDR1 and CDR2 sequences are SGHTA and FQGNSA. The CDR3 loop spans 13 amino acids. The CDR3 reads CASSPYRAYEQYF. CDR3 nucleotide sequence: TGTGCCAGCAGCCCGTACAGGGCCTACGAGCAGTACTTC.

The table lists this clonotype with many counts. This chain connects TRBV5-1 to TRBJ1-1; unclear D gene. V lost 0 bases and J lost 0, with 9 bases in between. Germline V CDR1 and CDR2: SGHRS, YFSETQ. CDR3 size: 15 residues. CDR3 sequence reads: CASSLAGGMNTEAFF. In nucleotides, the CDR3 is TGCGCCAGCAGCTTGGCCGGCGGGATGAACACTGAAGCTTTCTTT.

The chain links TRBV29-1 to TRBJ1-4; weak D call: TRBD1 (5 bases). V was cut by 1 base and J by 7 bases, with 13 bases left in between. CDR1 is SQVTM, CDR2 ANQGSEA, per germline. This CDR3 has 14 residues. CDR3 DNA sequence: TGCAGCGTTGAAGGGGGGAAGGATGGTGAAAAACTGTTTTTT. Translating gives CSVEGGKDGEKLFF. Complete variable domain (other parts from reference TRBV29-1 and TRBJ1-4): SAVISQKPSRDICQRGTSLTIQCQVDSQVTMMFWYRQQPGQSLTLIATANQGSEATYESGFVIDKFPISRPNLTFSTLTVSNMSPEDSSIYLCSVEGGKDGEKLFFGSGTQLSVL.

This clonotype was counted ten times or more. V gene TRBV12-3 or TRBV12-4 combines with J gene TRBJ1-2, with TRBD1 matching over 7 bases. V was clipped by 4 bases and J by 5 bases; unmatched bases: 1. CDR3 length: 12 amino acids. CDR3 in amino acids: CASSWTGYGYTF. CDR3 coding DNA: TGTGCCAGCAGTTGGACAGGATATGGCTACACCTTC.

In this sample, this clonotype turned up a few times. The chain couples TRBV6-2 or TRBV6-3 to TRBJ2-1; possibly TRBD1 for D (6 bases). V was shortened by 2 bases and J by 0 bases, with 20 bases between the two germline ends. Per germline, CDR1 MNHEY and CDR2 SVGEGT. The CDR3 consists of 19 residues. The CDR3 protein is CASSYRPWDTLSSYNEQFF. DNA for the CDR3: TGTGCCAGCAGTTACAGACCCTGGGACACCTTAAGCTCCTACAATGAGCAGTTCTTC.

This clonotype was picked up a small number of times. The chain joins TRBV11-3 to TRBJ2-7; TRBD1 agrees at 7 bases. CDR1 SGHNT and CDR2 YENEEA come from the germline V gene. V lost 2 bases to trimming and J lost 3 bases; unmatched junction nucleotides: 4. CDR3 length equals 14 residues. The CDR3 nucleotides read TGTGCCAGCAGCTTATCAGGGGGTGACTACGAGCAGTACTTC. It encodes CASSLSGGDYEQYF.

This clonotype was seen a few times. The chain couples TRBV2 to TRBJ1-4; no clear D. Germline CDR1 SNHLY, CDR2 FYNNEI. V was cut by 6 bases and J by 8 bases, with 13 bases left in between. The CDR3 runs 13 residues. This CDR3 reads CASSANSGEKLFF. CDR3 in DNA: TGTGCCAGCAGCGCGAACAGCGGGGAAAAACTGTTTTTT. The full variable domain, rest sourced from reference TRBV2 and TRBJ1-4, is EPEVTQTPSHQVTQMGQEVILRCVPISNHLYFYWYRQILGQKVEFLVSFYNNEISEKSEIFDDQFSVERPDGSNFTLKIRSTKLEDSAMYFCASSANSGEKLFFGSGTQLSVL.

This clonotype was picked up a small number of times. This chain joins TRBV5-1 and TRBJ1-6; D unresolved. Germline loops: CDR1 SGHRS, CDR2 YFSETQ. Trimming left V 1 base short and J 5 bases short, with 10 bases between. The CDR3 loop spans 15 amino acids. CDR3 amino acids: CASSLSAVNNSPLHF. For the CDR3, the DNA is TGCGCCAGCAGCTTGTCGGCAGTAAATAATTCACCCCTCCACTTT.

V is TRBV7-2 and J is TRBJ1-3; D is uncertain. This CDR3 is built from 12 residues. V lost 6 bases and J 8 bases, leaving 11 bases between the germline ends. Germline V gene sequence: CDR1 SGHTA, CDR2 FQGNSA. This CDR3 reads CASRLEGDTIYF. CDR3 sequence (DNA): TGTGCCAGCAGGCTCGAGGGCGACACCATATATTTT.

The gene calls are TRBV6-2 or TRBV6-3 and TRBJ2-7; D not certain. The CDR3 loop spans 12 amino acids. The V end lost 11 bases, the J end lost 3 bases, and 14 bases lay between the germline ends. Germline CDR1 MNHEY, CDR2 SVGEGT. As DNA, the CDR3 is TGTGCCCGTTGCGAGGACCGCTACGAGCAGTACGTC. Its translation: CARCEDRYEQYV.

This clonotype occurred many times. The gene calls are TRBV6-2 or TRBV6-3 and TRBJ2-1; D might be TRBD2 (5 bases). The germline V gene has CDR1 MNHEY and CDR2 SVGEGT. V shed 4 bases and J shed 4 bases, with 8 bases lying between them. This CDR3 has 13 amino acids. The CDR3 here is CASSWGVYNEQFF. The CDR3 coding sequence is TGTGCCAGCAGTTGGGGAGTTTACAATGAGCAGTTCTTC.

V gene TRBV10-2 combines with J gene TRBJ2-3; D perhaps matches TRBD1 (6 bases). Germline V gives CDR1 WSHSY, CDR2 SAAADI. V lost 7 bases to trimming and J lost 2 bases, with 16 bases between them. CDR3 length: 15 residues. CDR3 sequence reads: CASMTGHHNTDTQYF. Written as DNA, the CDR3 is TGCGCCAGCATGACAGGACACCATAACACAGATACGCAGTATTTT.

This chain joins TRBV7-2 and TRBJ2-1, with TRBD2 identical over 9 bases. Trimming cost V 8 bases and J 7 bases; bases outside gene matches: 12. The germline V gene has CDR1 SGHTA and CDR2 FQGNSA. The CDR3 covers 15 residues. DNA for the CDR3: TGTGCCAGCCGCTCTCGGACGAGCGGGGGGAATGAGCAGTTCTTC. Its translation: CASRSRTSGGNEQFF.

This rearrangement joins TRBV5-1 to TRBJ1-2, with D perhaps matching TRBD1 (5 bases). The length of the CDR3 is 14 residues. Trimming removed 4 bases at V and 5 bases at J, with 15 bases between. CDR1 is SGHRS, CDR2 YFSETQ, per germline. CDR3 loop: CASSALRDGYGYTF. The CDR3 DNA reads as TGCGCCAGCAGCGCCCTCAGGGATGGGTATGGCTACACCTTC.

This clonotype was counted at least ten times. The chain is built from TRBV4-3 and TRBJ2-3, with no clear D. CDR1 LGHNA and CDR2 YSLEER come from the germline V gene. V was pared by 1 base and J by 4 bases, with 12 bases between. The CDR3 loop spans 15 amino acids. In DNA, the CDR3 is TGCGCCAGCAGCCAAGTCTGGGCTGTCTCAGATACGCAGTATTTT. Translated: CASSQVWAVSDTQYF.

This clonotype has ten or more counts. The chain combines TRBV6-5 with TRBJ1-1; no clear D. V shed 3 bases and J shed 1 base, with 6 bases lying between them. The CDR3 has 13 amino acids. The germline V gene encodes CDR1 MNHEY and CDR2 SVGAGI. In DNA form, the CDR3 reads TGTGCCAGCAGTTATGGTGAGAACACTGAAGCTTTCTTT. Protein sequence: CASSYGENTEAFF.

This clonotype appeared many times. The J gene is TRBJ2-3, the V gene TRBV7-9; D is unresolved. CDR3 size: 14 residues. Trimming left V 2 bases short and J 3 bases short, with 9 bases between. CDR1 SEHNR and CDR2 FQNEAQ come from the germline V gene (reference sequence). In DNA, the CDR3 is TGTGCCAGCAGCTTAAACCAGGTGACAGATACGCAGTATTTT. Translation: CASSLNQVTDTQYF.